What follows are 8 T cell receptor beta chains derived from one specimen sequenced in a study of beta chain features in type 1 diabetes. Study outcomes and limitations: Patients with Type 1 diabetes showed moderately but significantly shorter TCRB CDR3s in all four CD4+ subsets.

These receptors have no identified antigens. Reverse transcription of all isolated RNA meant that expressed TCRB transcripts were sequenced. Some clones are missing from TCRdb's copy, which holds only in-frame ones; the method was immunoSEQ multiplex PCR. The data show almost 350,000 clones, roughly a tenth seen once. The sequencing sample was made of central memory CD4+ T cells from blood. Every receptor here comes from a man aged 25-45 years with type 1 diabetes.

This clone was detected only a few times. The V call is TRBV9, the J call TRBJ2-1; either TRBD1 or TRBD2 may fit D (6 bases each). This CDR3 contains 15 residues. Germline V CDR1 and CDR2: SGDLS, YYNGEE. The ends were cut back, 0 bases at V and 8 bases at J, with 15 bases in the middle. The CDR3 loop reads CASSVGGATRDEQFF. CDR3 bases: TGTGCCAGCAGCGTAGGGGGGGCCACTCGGGATGAGCAGTTCTTC.

The chain links TRBV2 to TRBJ2-7; tentatively, D is TRBD2 (5 bases). Germline CDR1 is SNHLY and CDR2 is FYNNEI. This CDR3 region has 12 residues. V was shortened by 6 bases and J by 5 bases, with 11 bases between the two germline ends. CDR3 bases: TGTGCCAGCAGGGTAGGCGGGCACGAGCAGTACTTC. It specifies CASRVGGHEQYF.

This sequence joins TRBV6-6 and TRBJ1-2; D is perhaps TRBD1 (5 bases). Trimming cost V 5 bases and J 2 bases, with 12 bases left between them. Germline CDR1 is MNHNY and CDR2 is SVGAGI (reference sequence). This CDR3 contains 14 residues. The DNA of the CDR3 is TGTGCCAGCAGTCCAGGGACGTCCAACTATGGCTACACCTTC. Translation gives CASSPGTSNYGYTF.

The sample holds a few counts of this clone. The chain uses TRBV30 and TRBJ2-7, with 8 bases identical to TRBD2. The germline gives CDR1 GTSNPN, CDR2 SVGIG (reference sequence). V trimming: 3 bases; J trimming: 3 bases; junction bases outside the gene matches: 10. This CDR3 has 15 residues. As DNA, the CDR3 is TGTGCCTGGAGACACGGAGCGGGGGAGAGCTACGAGCAGTACTTC. This gives the protein CAWRHGAGESYEQYF.

The chain employs TRBV6-5 and TRBJ1-6, with TRBD1 as a possible D gene (6 bases). V lost 2 bases, J lost 10 bases, and 18 bases lay in between. This CDR3 has 16 residues. Germline V gene sequence: CDR1 MNHEY, CDR2 SVGAGI. CDR3 nucleotides: TGTGCCAGCAGTTACGAGGCAGGGGTAGGTGGATCACCCCTCCACTTT. This gives the protein CASSYEAGVGGSPLHF.

The CDR3 coding sequence is TGTGCCAGCAGCCTCTCAGGGTCGGAGCCCCAGCATTTT. This gives the protein CASSLSGSEPQHF. The gene calls are TRBV6-1 and TRBJ1-5, with D perhaps TRBD1 (5 bases). Deletions cut 6 bases from V and 8 bases from J, with 14 bases between. From germline, CDR1 is MNHNS and CDR2 SASEGT. This CDR3 is 13 amino acids long.

The genes are TRBV7-9 and TRBJ2-1; 12 bases align to TRBD2. The V segment lost 1 base and the J segment 8 bases; nucleotides outside the gene matches: 0. The germline V gene has CDR1 SEHNR and CDR2 FQNEAQ (reference sequence). The CDR3 runs 14 residues. The CDR3 here is CASSLGLAGDEQFF. For the CDR3, the DNA is TGTGCCAGCAGCTTAGGACTAGCGGGGGATGAGCAGTTCTTC.

This chain connects TRBV7-8 to TRBJ2-7, with D perhaps matching TRBD2 (5 bases). CDR3 length: 15 residues. Germline V gene lookup returns CDR1 SGHVS and CDR2 FQNEAQ. Between the trimmed V and J ends, which lost 2 bases and 2 bases, there was a span of 13 bases. This CDR3 reads CASSLYGERTYEQYF. In nucleotides, the CDR3 is TGTGCCAGCAGCTTATATGGGGAGAGAACCTACGAGCAGTACTTC.